This T cell receptor (beta chain) was identified in a study of control samples from healthy donors and cancer patients. TCRdb keeps only in-frame clones here, not all; method: immunoSEQ multiplex PCR. The profile shows some 79,000 clones, about 90% of them singletons. This CDR3 is 15 amino acids long. The V segment lost 6 bases and the J segment 6 bases; nucleotides outside the gene matches: 8. Germline-derived CDR1 and CDR2 are MNHEY and SVGAGI. The sequence was obtained from a woman aged 50 to 60 in good health. Sequencing was done on a sample of blood. The genes are TRBV6-5 and TRBJ2-2, with 9 positions matching TRBD2. CDR3 loop: CASRWGGRAPGELFF. CDR3 DNA sequence: TGTGCCAGCAGGTGGGGCGGGAGGGCCCCCGGGGAGCTGTTTTTT.